The 4 T cell receptor beta chains below come from one sample, sequenced in a study of post-analysis software for immune sequencing data. The TCR beta cDNA libraries carried unique molecular identifiers. A single record per CDR3 protein comes from TCRdb applying MiXCR to the PCR reads. The sample contains some 160,000 distinct CDR3 sequences, roughly 34% of which appear only once. The sequencing here drew on blood, taken after autologous hematopoietic stem cell transplantation. The receptors were sampled from a girl aged 10 to 17 with multiple sclerosis.

CDR3 nucleotide sequence: TGCAGTGCTAGAGATCTAGTGGATACGCAGTATTTT. Protein sequence: CSARDLVDTQYF. The chain joins TRBV20-1 to TRBJ2-3; D remains unclear. V gave up 0 bases and J gave up 6 bases, with 7 bases separating them. The CDR3 loop spans 12 amino acids. The V gene's germline CDR1 is DFQATT and CDR2 SNEGSKA (reference sequence).

In its sample, this clonotype was seen a few times. V usage is TRBV6-5 and J usage is TRBJ1-1; the match to TRBD1 covers 7 bases. The CDR3 sequence is 14 residues long. The junction had 8 bases not matched to a gene; V was cut back by 6 bases and J by 4 bases. Germline CDR1 MNHEY, CDR2 SVGAGI. The CDR3 is CASSRRAGGTEAFF. The CDR3 nucleotides are TGTGCCAGCAGCCGGAGGGCAGGGGGCACTGAAGCTTTCTTT.

This clonotype showed up just once. The genes are TRBV28 and TRBJ2-1; 8 bases agree with TRBD2. Trimming took 1 base from V and 10 from J; bases not matched to a gene: 12. The CDR3 consists of 16 residues. Germline CDR1 is MDHEN and CDR2 is SYDVKM. In DNA form, the CDR3 reads TGTGCCAGCAGTTTATTTGAAGCGGGAGTGGCTTGGGAGCAGTTCTTC. Its translation is CASSLFEAGVAWEQFF.

The chain recombines TRBV6-5 with TRBJ1-2; possible D gene TRBD1, 5 bases. The CDR3 length is 13 residues. V shed 7 bases and J shed 5 bases, with 14 bases lying between them. Germline loops: CDR1 MNHEY, CDR2 SVGAGI. CDR3 amino acids: CASKQGTVYGYTF. The CDR3 coding sequence is TGTGCCAGCAAGCAGGGTACTGTTTATGGCTACACCTTC.